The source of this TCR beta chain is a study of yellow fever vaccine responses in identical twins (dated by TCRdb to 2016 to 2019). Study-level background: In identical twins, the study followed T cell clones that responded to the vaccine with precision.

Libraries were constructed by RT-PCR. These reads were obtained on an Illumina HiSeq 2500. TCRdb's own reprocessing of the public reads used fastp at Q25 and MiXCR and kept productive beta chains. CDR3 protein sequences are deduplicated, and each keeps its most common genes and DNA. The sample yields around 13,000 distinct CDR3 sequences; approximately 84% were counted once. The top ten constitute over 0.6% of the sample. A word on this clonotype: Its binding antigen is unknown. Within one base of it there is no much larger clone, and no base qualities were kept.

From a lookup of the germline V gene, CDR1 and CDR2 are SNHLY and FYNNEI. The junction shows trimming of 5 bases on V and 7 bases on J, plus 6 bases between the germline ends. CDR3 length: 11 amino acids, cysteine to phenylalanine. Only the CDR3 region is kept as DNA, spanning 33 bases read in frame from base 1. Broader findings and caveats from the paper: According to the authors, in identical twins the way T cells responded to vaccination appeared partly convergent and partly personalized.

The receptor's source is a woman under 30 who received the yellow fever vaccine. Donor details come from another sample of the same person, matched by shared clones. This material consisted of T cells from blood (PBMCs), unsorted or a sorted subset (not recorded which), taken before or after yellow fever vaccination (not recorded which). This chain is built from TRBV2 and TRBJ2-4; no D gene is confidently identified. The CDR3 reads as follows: CASSNDNIQYF. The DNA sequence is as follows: TGTGCCAGCAGTAACGACAACATTCAGTACTTC.